The rows below give T cell receptor beta chains drawn from one sample of a study of blood T cell repertoires in COVID-19. Sequenced by immunoSEQ multiplex PCR; TCRdb stores in-frame clones only, minus some. The sample lists under 95,000 clones, around nine tenths seen once, with roughly 5% in the top ten. The sequenced material came from peripheral blood. The receptors originated from a woman of 80 years or more with acute or convalescent COVID-19. CDR3s include the opening cysteine and the closing phenylalanine or tryptophan. A D gene is named only where the DNA matches it firmly. Where a row states a size, it is once, few, many or the class of an expanded clone; other rows omit it.

j_call clone_size v_call d_call cdr3_nt cdr3_aa
TRBJ2-1 few TRBV4-1 NA TGCGCCAGCAGCCAAGATTCGGCGCTAGTCAAGTACAATGAGCAGTTCTTC CASSQDSALVKYNEQFF
TRBJ2-5 NA TRBV7-2 NA TGTGCCAGCAGCAGGCCAGGGGAAAAAGAGACCCAGTACTTC CASSRPGEKETQYF
TRBJ1-1 NA TRBV5-1 NA TGCGCCAGCAGCCAAAACACCGTCGAAGCTTTCTTT CASSQNTVEAFF
TRBJ2-4 once TRBV21-1 NA TGTGCCAGCAGCATGGGCCAGGAGAGCGGGAGGGGAAACATTCAGTACTTC CASSMGQESGRGNIQYF
TRBJ1-1 NA TRBV5-1 NA TGCGCCAGCAGCTTTTCGGAGGGATACACTGAAGCTTTCTTT CASSFSEGYTEAFF
TRBJ1-1 once TRBV27 TRBD1 TGTGCCACACTGGGACAGGGGAGGACTGAAGCTTTCTTT CATLGQGRTEAFF
TRBJ2-7 NA TRBV6-6 NA TGTGCCAGCAGTTACGGGCAGGGCTCCTACGAGCAGTACTTC CASSYGQGSYEQYF
TRBJ1-4 NA TRBV19 NA TGTGCCAGTAGTGGAGGAATTGCTAATGAAAAACTGTTTTTT CASSGGIANEKLFF
TRBJ1-5 NA TRBV18 TRBD1 TGTGCCAGCTCGCGGACAGGAAGCAATCAGCCCCAGCATTTT CASSRTGSNQPQHF
TRBJ2-5 NA TRBV11-2 NA TGTGCCAGCAGCCGGACACGAGAGACCCAGTACTTC CASSRTRETQYF
TRBJ2-1 few TRBV7-3 TRBD1 TGTGCCAGCAGCATCGGGACAGGGGGCATAAATGAGCAGTTCTTC CASSIGTGGINEQFF
TRBJ2-7 NA TRBV7-9 TRBD1 TGTGCCAGCAGCGGCCCGGACAGGGGCCACGAGCAGTACTTC CASSGPDRGHEQYF
TRBJ2-3 NA TRBV2 NA TGTGCCAGCAGGCGGGGCACAGATACGCAGTATTTT CASRRGTDTQYF
TRBJ2-2 NA TRBV15 TRBD1 TGTGCCACCTCCGCCGGGACAGCGAGAGGAGGGGAGCTGTTTTTT CATSAGTARGGELFF
TRBJ2-1 NA TRBV28 TRBD2 TGTGCCAGCAGTACTAGCGACTCCTACAATGAGCAGTTCTTC CASSTSDSYNEQFF
TRBJ2-5 NA TRBV7-3 NA TGTGCCAGCAGCTTAGCGAGCGGGCACCAAGAGACCCAGTACTTC CASSLASGHQETQYF
TRBJ1-3 few TRBV3-1/TRBV3-2 NA TGTGCCAGCAGCCAGAGTTCGCAGGGGAATCCTGGAAACACCATATATTTT CASSQSSQGNPGNTIYF
TRBJ1-6 NA TRBV3-1/TRBV3-2 NA TGTGCCAGCAGCCCCCCGAGGGAGGTGAATTCACCCCTCCACTTT CASSPPREVNSPLHF
TRBJ2-1 NA TRBV2 TRBD1 TGTGCCAGCAGTGTCCGACAGGGGGCTACTGAGCAGTTCTTC CASSVRQGATEQFF
TRBJ1-5 NA TRBV27 NA TGTGCCAGCAGGCAAATCAGGGGCATCAATCAGCCCCAGCATTTT CASRQIRGINQPQHF
TRBJ2-5 NA TRBV15 NA TGTGCCACCAGCAGAGCGACAGTGGGGGAGACCCAGTACTTC CATSRATVGETQYF
TRBJ1-4 once TRBV3-1/TRBV3-2 TRBD1 TGTGCCAGCAGCCAAGATATTCGGAGGGGGCTATCTAATGAAAAACTGTTTTTT CASSQDIRRGLSNEKLFF
TRBJ1-4 NA TRBV6-5 TRBD1 TGTGCCAGCCGGGGGACAGTGAAAGAAAAACTGTTTTTT CASRGTVKEKLFF
TRBJ1-3 once TRBV19 NA TGTGCCAGTATGCGGTCCGACGGAAACACCATATATTTT CASMRSDGNTIYF
TRBJ2-7 NA TRBV7-3 NA TGTGCCAGCAGCTTAGGAGGGGCCTCCTACGAGCAGTACTTC CASSLGGASYEQYF
TRBJ1-5 NA TRBV6-2/TRBV6-3 NA TGTGCCAGCAGTCCGCAGGGGATTAGGGGTCAGCCCCAGCATTTT CASSPQGIRGQPQHF
TRBJ1-2 NA TRBV6-6 TRBD1 TGTGCCAGCAGTCGAAGCCCCGACAGGGGGATGGGTGGCTACACCTTC CASSRSPDRGMGGYTF
TRBJ2-3 NA TRBV6-1 TRBD2 TGTGCCAGCAGTGAACCCCTAGCGGGGGGGTTCACAGATACGCAGTATTTT CASSEPLAGGFTDTQYF
TRBJ1-5 NA TRBV6-5 NA TGTGCCAGCAGTCTAGGGGAGGGTCAGCCCCAGCATTTT CASSLGEGQPQHF
TRBJ2-3 NA TRBV9 NA TGTGCCAGCAGCGGCCCTCGGAGAGATACGCAGTATTTT CASSGPRRDTQYF
TRBJ1-2 NA TRBV5-1 TRBD1 TGCGCCAGCAGCTCTTCATCCTTGACAGGGATCTATGGCTACACCTTC CASSSSSLTGIYGYTF
TRBJ2-3 NA TRBV20-1 NA TGCAGTGCTGAGAGTCCAGATACGCAGTATTTT CSAESPDTQYF
TRBJ2-3 NA TRBV7-2 TRBD1 TGTGCCAGCAGACGTGGGACAGGGGCTAGCACAGATACGCAGTATTTT CASRRGTGASTDTQYF
TRBJ2-7 once TRBV9 TRBD1 TGTGCCAGCAGCGTAGGACAGGGGGATACCTACGAGCAGTACTTC CASSVGQGDTYEQYF
TRBJ1-1 NA TRBV5-4 TRBD1 TGTGCCAGCAGCGGACAGGGGGCTGGGAACACTGAAGCTTTCTTT CASSGQGAGNTEAFF
TRBJ1-5 NA TRBV27 NA TGTGCTACAGCACGGAAGTGGGATCAGCCCCAGCATTTT CATARKWDQPQHF
TRBJ2-6 NA TRBV19 NA TGTGCCAGTAGTATCGGAGGGGCCGGGGCCAACGTCCTGACTTTC CASSIGGAGANVLTF
TRBJ1-4 once TRBV21-1 NA TGTGCCAGCAGCAGAAGAGGGGGACAGGGAAGGTGTCCTAATGAAAAACTGTTTTTT CASSRRGGQGRCPNEKLFF
TRBJ2-7 NA TRBV4-2 NA TGTGCCAGCTCCCGGGACTCTTCTCGGGAGCAGTACTTC CASSRDSSREQYF
TRBJ1-2 NA TRBV4-2 TRBD1 TGTGCCAGCAGCCAAGCGTCTATAGGACAGGGGGCGATAGGCTACACCTTC CASSQASIGQGAIGYTF
TRBJ2-5 NA TRBV11-1 NA TGTGCCAGCAGCCCTCCCGGGAAAGAGACCCAGTACTTC CASSPPGKETQYF
TRBJ2-5 once TRBV19 TRBD2 TGTGCCAGTAGCCGCACTAGCGGGAGGTGGATCCAAGAGACCCAGTACTTC CASSRTSGRWIQETQYF
TRBJ1-2 NA TRBV3-1/TRBV3-2 NA TGTGCCAGCAGCCATTCACAGGGTAACTATGGCTACACCTTC CASSHSQGNYGYTF
TRBJ1-5 NA TRBV19 NA TGTGCCAGTAGGGACAGCGTTTATCAGCCCCAGCATTTT CASRDSVYQPQHF
TRBJ1-1 NA TRBV7-3 NA TGTGCCAGCAGCGCCGGTTCGGTCACTGAAGCTTTCTTT CASSAGSVTEAFF
TRBJ2-7 NA TRBV24-1 NA TGTGCACCTGACAGGAAATACGAGCAGTACTTC CAPDRKYEQYF
TRBJ1-2 NA TRBV7-9 NA TGTGCCAGCAGCCTCAGACAGCAAGCCCTCAACTATGGCTACACCTTC CASSLRQQALNYGYTF
TRBJ1-2 NA TRBV18 NA TGTGCCAGCTCACCTCCCCGGGACGGGGGTGGCTACACCTTC CASSPPRDGGGYTF